This T cell receptor beta chain came from a study of patients and donors after allogeneic stem cell transplantation. In this sample, this clonotype turned up a few times. The V gene's germline CDR1 is DFQATT and CDR2 SNEGSKA (reference sequence). With 1 base removed from V and 0 bases from J, the gap between germline ends came to 12 bases. The CDR3 length is 16 residues. TCRdb itself ran the RT-PCR reads through MiXCR, one entry per CDR3 protein. The data show roughly 880,000 distinct CDR3 sequences, over 15% seen once. The sequenced sample was blood, either unsorted or a sorted T cell fraction (not recorded which). The gene calls are TRBV20-1 and TRBJ1-4; D is unresolved. The sequence was collected from a human donor who was either an allogeneic HSCT recipient or a stem cell or donor lymphocyte infusion donor (not recorded which). It is not recorded whose cells these are; they may come from a transplant donor. The CDR3 protein is CSARGQPLATNEKLFF. In DNA, the CDR3 is TGCAGTGCTAGAGGGCAGCCGCTTGCAACTAATGAAAAACTGTTTTTT.